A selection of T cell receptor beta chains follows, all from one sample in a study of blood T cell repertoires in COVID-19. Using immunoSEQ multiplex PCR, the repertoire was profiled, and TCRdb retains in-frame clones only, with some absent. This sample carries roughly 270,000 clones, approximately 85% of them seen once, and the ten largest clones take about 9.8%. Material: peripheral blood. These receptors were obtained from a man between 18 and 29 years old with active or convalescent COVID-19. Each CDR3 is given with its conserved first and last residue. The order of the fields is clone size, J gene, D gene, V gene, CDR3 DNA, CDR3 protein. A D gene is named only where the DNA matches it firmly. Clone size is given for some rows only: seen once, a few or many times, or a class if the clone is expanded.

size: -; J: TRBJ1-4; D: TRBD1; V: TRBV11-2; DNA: TGTGCCAGCAGCCGACAGGGGTATAATGAAAAACTGTTTTTT; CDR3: CASSRQGYNEKLFF
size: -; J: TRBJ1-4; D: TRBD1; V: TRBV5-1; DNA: TGCGCCAGCAGCAGAGACAGGGGGGAAAAACTGTTTTTT; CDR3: CASSRDRGEKLFF
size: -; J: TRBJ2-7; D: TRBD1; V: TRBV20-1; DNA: TGCAGTGCTAGTCCTGCCGGGACAGGGACCGAGCAGTACTTC; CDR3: CSASPAGTGTEQYF
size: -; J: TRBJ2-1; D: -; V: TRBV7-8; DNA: TGTGCCAGCAGCTTCATTCAGGGGTTCTCCTACAATGAGCAGTTCTTC; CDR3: CASSFIQGFSYNEQFF
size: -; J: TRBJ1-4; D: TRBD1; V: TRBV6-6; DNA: TGTGCCAGCAGTTACTCCGGACAGGGGAATGAAAAACTGTTTTTT; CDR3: CASSYSGQGNEKLFF
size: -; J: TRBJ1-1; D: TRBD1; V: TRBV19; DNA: TGTGCCAGTAGCACGACAGGGGGTACCACTGAAGCTTTCTTT; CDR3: CASSTTGGTTEAFF
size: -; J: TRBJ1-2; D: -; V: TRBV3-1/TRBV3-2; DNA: TGTGCCAGCAGCCAAGGAGCGATCTATGGCTACACCTTC; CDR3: CASSQGAIYGYTF
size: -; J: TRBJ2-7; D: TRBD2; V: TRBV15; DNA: TGTGCCACCAGCAGAAGTCTAGCGGGGGGGAGCTCCTACGAGCAGTACTTC; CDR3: CATSRSLAGGSSYEQYF
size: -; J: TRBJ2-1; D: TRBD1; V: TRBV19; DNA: TGTGCCAGTAGTTTCCTCCCGGGGACAGTTTCTGTGGATGAGCAGTTCTTC; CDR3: CASSFLPGTVSVDEQFF
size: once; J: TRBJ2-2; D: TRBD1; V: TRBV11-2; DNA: TGTGCCAGCAGCTTATTACAGGGGGCCAGGGTTCCCGGGGAGCTGTTTTTT; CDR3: CASSLLQGARVPGELFF
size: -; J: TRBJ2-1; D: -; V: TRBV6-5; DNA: TGTGCCAGCAGCAAGGGGGACAATGAGCAGTTCTTC; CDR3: CASSKGDNEQFF
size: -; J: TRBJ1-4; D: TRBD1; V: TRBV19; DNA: TGTGCCAGTTCTGAGGGCCTCTACGGACAGGGAAATGAAAAACTGTTTTTT; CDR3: CASSEGLYGQGNEKLFF
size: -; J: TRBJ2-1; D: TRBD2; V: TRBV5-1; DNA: TGCGCCAGCAGCTACGGGGGGGCCCTTGAGCAGTTCTTC; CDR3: CASSYGGALEQFF
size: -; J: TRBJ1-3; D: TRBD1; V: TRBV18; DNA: TGTGCCAGCTCACCTCCGGGACAGGGAACTGGAAACACCATATATTTT; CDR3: CASSPPGQGTGNTIYF
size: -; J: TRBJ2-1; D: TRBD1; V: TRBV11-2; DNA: TGTGCCAGCAGCTTAAGACAGGGAGAGGGTGAGCAGTTCTTC; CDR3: CASSLRQGEGEQFF
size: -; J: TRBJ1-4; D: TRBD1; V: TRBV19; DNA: TGTGCCAGTTTGGCGGGACAGGGGCTCCCTAATGAAAAACTGTTTTTT; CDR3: CASLAGQGLPNEKLFF
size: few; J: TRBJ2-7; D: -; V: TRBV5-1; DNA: TGCGCCAGCAGCATAGGACACAGCTCCTACGAGCAGTACTTC; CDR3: CASSIGHSSYEQYF
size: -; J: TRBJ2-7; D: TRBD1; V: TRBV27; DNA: TGTGCCAGCAGTTTACGCCGTTCACGGGACAGGGGACCCTACGAGCAGTACTTC; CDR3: CASSLRRSRDRGPYEQYF
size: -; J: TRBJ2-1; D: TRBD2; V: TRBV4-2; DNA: TGTGCCAGCAGCCAAGATGAGCGGGGGAAGGATGAGCAGTTCTTC; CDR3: CASSQDERGKDEQFF
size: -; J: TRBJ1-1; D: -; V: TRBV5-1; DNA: TGCGCCAGCAGCTCTATAGAAACTGAAGCTTTCTTT; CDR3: CASSSIETEAFF
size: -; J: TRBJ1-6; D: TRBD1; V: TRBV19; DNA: TGTGCCAGTAGTCTATATATAACAGGGGGAGTTGGTTCACCCCTCCACTTT; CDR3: CASSLYITGGVGSPLHF
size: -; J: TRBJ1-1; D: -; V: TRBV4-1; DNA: TGCGCCAGCAGCCAAGGGGGCTTGGGCACTGAAGCTTTCTTT; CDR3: CASSQGGLGTEAFF
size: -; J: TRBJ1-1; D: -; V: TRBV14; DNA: TGTGCCAGCAGCAAAACAGGGAAGGAGGACACTGAAGCTTTCTTT; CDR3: CASSKTGKEDTEAFF
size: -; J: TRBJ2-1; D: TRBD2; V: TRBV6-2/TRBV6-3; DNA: TGTGCCAGCAGCAACTCAAGCGGGGGGGCGTACAATGAGCAGTTCTTC; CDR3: CASSNSSGGAYNEQFF
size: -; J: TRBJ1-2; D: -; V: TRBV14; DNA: TGTGCCAGCAGCCCTCCCGGGGGGACCTATGGCTACACCTTC; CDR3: CASSPPGGTYGYTF
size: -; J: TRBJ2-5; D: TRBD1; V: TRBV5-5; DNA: TGTGCCAGCAGCCCCTACCTACCCGGGACAGCCCTCTTTCAAGAGACCCAGTACTTC; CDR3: CASSPYLPGTALFQETQYF